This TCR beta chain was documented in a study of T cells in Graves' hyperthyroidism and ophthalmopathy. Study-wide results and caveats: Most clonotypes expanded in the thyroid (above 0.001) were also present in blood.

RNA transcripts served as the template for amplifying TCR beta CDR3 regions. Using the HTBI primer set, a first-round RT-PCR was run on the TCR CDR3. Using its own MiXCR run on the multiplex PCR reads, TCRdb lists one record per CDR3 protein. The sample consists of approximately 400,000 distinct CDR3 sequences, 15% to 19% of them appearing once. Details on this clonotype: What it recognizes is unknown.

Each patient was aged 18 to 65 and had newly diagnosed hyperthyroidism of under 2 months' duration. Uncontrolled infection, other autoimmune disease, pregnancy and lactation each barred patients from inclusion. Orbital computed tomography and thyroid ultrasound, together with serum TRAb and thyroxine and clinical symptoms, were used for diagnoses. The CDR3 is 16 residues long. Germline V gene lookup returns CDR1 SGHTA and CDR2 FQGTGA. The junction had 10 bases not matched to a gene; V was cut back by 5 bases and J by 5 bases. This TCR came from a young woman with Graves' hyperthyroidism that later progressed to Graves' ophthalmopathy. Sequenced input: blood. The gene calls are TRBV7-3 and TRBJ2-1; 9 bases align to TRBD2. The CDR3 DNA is TGTGCCAGCAGCAGTAGCGGGAGCTCCCCCCACAATGAGCAGTTCTTC. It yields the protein CASSSSGSSPHNEQFF.